This T cell receptor beta chain is from a study of OX40 agonist ivuxolimab in advanced cancers. Generated by immunoSEQ multiplex PCR, the TCRdb table keeps only in-frame clones and is missing some. The sample includes about 63,000 clones, around 91% seen only once; the top ten take 10% to 11%. With 7 bases clipped from V and 1 base from J, the junction kept 7 bases outside the gene matches. The CDR3 consists of 15 residues. Germline loops: CDR1 SNHLY, CDR2 FYNNEI. This sample comprised CD4+ or CD8+ T cells sorted from blood, obtained in a trial of the OX40 agonist ivuxolimab. The sequence came from an adult with an advanced solid tumor such as melanoma, head and neck, liver or kidney cancer. The rearrangement joins TRBV2 to TRBJ2-5, with 9 bases fitting TRBD1. The CDR3 is CASKKQGASQETQYF. The CDR3 DNA sequence: TGTGCCAGCAAAAAACAGGGGGCAAGCCAAGAGACCCAGTACTTC. The complete variable domain, with remaining parts taken from reference TRBV2 and TRBJ2-5, reads EPEVTQTPSHQVTQMGQEVILRCVPISNHLYFYWYRQILGQKVEFLVSFYNNEISEKSEIFDDQFSVERPDGSNFTLKIRSTKLEDSAMYFCASKKQGASQETQYFGPGTRLLVL.